Below, 15 T cell receptor beta chains from the same sample are listed, as sequenced in a study of T cells in Graves' hyperthyroidism and ophthalmopathy. RNA transcripts were the template for amplifying TCR beta CDR3 regions. The HTBI set primed first-round TCR CDR3 RT-PCR. TCRdb redid the calling of the multiplex PCR reads with MiXCR, one entry per CDR3 protein. Here the sample spans approximately 380,000 distinct CDR3 sequences, 11% to 15% being singletons. Sequencing was done on a sample of blood. These receptors originate from a man aged 45-65 years with Graves' ophthalmopathy.

This clonotype came up many times. This chain links TRBV20-1 with TRBJ1-1; D ambiguous. Trimming pared 4 bases from V and 0 bases from J, leaving 9 bases between. Germline CDR1 is DFQATT and CDR2 is SNEGSKA (reference sequence). CDR3 length: 13 residues. CDR3 sequence reads: CSAMAGVNTEAFF. The CDR3 bases are TGCAGTGCTATGGCAGGAGTGAACACTGAAGCTTTCTTT.

The V call is TRBV4-1, the J call TRBJ2-7; 7 bases are a match to TRBD2. Trimming cost V 1 base and J 3 bases; bases outside gene matches: 6. The CDR3 contains 15 residues. Germline CDR1 reads MGHRA; CDR2 reads YSYEKL. CDR3 sequence (DNA): TGCGCCAGCAGCCAAGGGGTGGCTAGCGGCTACGAGCAGTACTTC. Residues: CASSQGVASGYEQYF.

This clonotype has a count of ten or more. V gene TRBV18 combines with J gene TRBJ2-1; D not resolved. From germline, CDR1 is KGHSH and CDR2 LQKENI. V was trimmed by 4 bases and J by 2 bases, leaving 12 bases between them. The CDR3 length is 15 residues. The CDR3 bases are TGTGCCAGCTCACTCGGATCCTCTCCCTACAATGAGCAGTTCTTC. This encodes CASSLGSSPYNEQFF.

This clonotype was seen only a few times. The V call is TRBV7-6, the J call TRBJ2-3, with D possibly TRBD2 on 5 matching bases. The CDR3 totals 16 residues. Per germline, CDR1 SGHVS and CDR2 FNYEAQ. Between the trimmed V and J ends, which lost 5 bases and 0 bases, there was a span of 15 bases. In nucleotides, the CDR3 is TGTGCCAGCAGCCAGGAGGCCCAGCCAAGCACAGATACGCAGTATTTT. It encodes CASSQEAQPSTDTQYF. Using reference TRBV7-6 and TRBJ2-3 for the parts outside the CDR3, the full variable domain is GAGVSQSPRYKVTKRGQDVALRCDPISGHVSLYWYRQALGQGPEFLTYFNYEAQQDKSGLPNDRFSAERPEGSISTLTIQRTEQRDSAMYRCASSQEAQPSTDTQYFGPGTRLTVL.

This clonotype was observed many times. J is TRBJ2-2 and V is TRBV28; 7 positions agree with TRBD1. The CDR3 covers 15 residues. The V and J ends lost 5 bases and 0 bases, in that order; junction bases with no gene match: 3. Germline V gene lookup returns CDR1 MDHEN and CDR2 SYDVKM. The CDR3 DNA follows: TGTGCCAGCAGTCGAGGGACAGCGAACACCGGGGAGCTGTTTTTT. This gives the protein CASSRGTANTGELFF.

This clonotype was observed many times. V usage is TRBV7-2 and J usage is TRBJ2-7; D not resolved. This CDR3 region has 13 residues. CDR1 SGHTA and CDR2 FQGNSA come from the germline V gene. The V and J ends lost 4 bases and 6 bases respectively, with 13 bases between them. This chain's CDR3 is CASSSDFRSEQYF. CDR3 DNA: TGTGCCAGCAGCTCCGACTTTAGGAGCGAGCAGTACTTC.

The V and J genes are TRBV19 and TRBJ1-2; TRBD1 matches at 8 bases. Germline loops: CDR1 LNHDA, CDR2 SQIVND (reference sequence). V lost 5 bases, J lost 8 bases, and 4 bases stayed unmatched. The CDR3 is 12 amino acids. CDR3 residues: CASSFRQGGYTF. As DNA, the CDR3 is TGTGCCAGTAGTTTCCGACAGGGGGGCTACACCTTC.

The rearrangement links TRBV28 to TRBJ2-5; no definite D call. The CDR3 is 14 amino acids. Germline V gives CDR1 MDHEN, CDR2 SYDVKM. V dropped 2 bases and J dropped 0 bases, with 7 bases sitting between them. The CDR3 sequence: CASSLPQNQETQYF. The CDR3 DNA is TGTGCCAGCAGTTTACCACAGAACCAAGAGACCCAGTACTTC.

This clonotype was observed a few times. The V call is TRBV14, the J call TRBJ2-1; TRBD2 matches 8 bases. V shed 5 bases and J 5 bases; nucleotides not matched to a gene: 11. Per germline, CDR1 SGHDN and CDR2 FVKESK. The CDR3 is made up of 16 amino acids. The CDR3 DNA follows: TGTGCCAGCAGCACCGGAGCGGGAGATGTGGACAATGAGCAGTTCTTC. The encoded protein is CASSTGAGDVDNEQFF.

This clonotype has only a few counts. The CDR3 reads CASSLSTSGRALGELFF. Here the CDR3 DNA reads TGTGCCAGCAGCTTATCTACTAGCGGGAGGGCCTTAGGGGAGCTGTTTTTT. The J gene is TRBJ2-2, the V gene TRBV7-8, with 13 positions matching TRBD2. CDR1 SGHVS and CDR2 FQNEAQ come from the germline V gene. The CDR3 spans 17 residues. Trimming at V came to 2 bases and at J to 8 bases, leaving 8 bases not matched to a gene.

At least ten counts were recorded for this clonotype. V and J are TRBV5-6 and TRBJ1-6; 9 positions agree with TRBD1. Germline CDR1 SGHDT, CDR2 YYEEEE. Unmatched junction bases numbered 12, after V lost 4 bases and J lost 10 bases. This CDR3 region has 16 residues. The CDR3 loop is CASSLGQGSLLSPLHF. The CDR3, as DNA: TGTGCCAGCAGCCTGGGACAGGGAAGTTTGTTATCACCCCTCCACTTT. Full variable domain (rest looked up from reference TRBV5-6 and TRBJ1-6): DAGVTQSPTHLIKTRGQQVTLRCSPKSGHDTVSWYQQALGQGPQFIFQYYEEEERQRGNFPDRFSGHQFPNYSSELNVNALLLGDSALYLCASSLGQGSLLSPLHFGNGTRLTVT.

This clonotype was recorded at least ten times. The V gene is TRBV27, the J gene TRBJ2-1, with 9 bases fitting TRBD2. CDR1 is MNHEY, CDR2 SMNVEV, per germline (reference sequence). The CDR3 contains 15 residues. J gave up 3 bases and V 6 bases, and 6 bases lay outside the gene matches. The CDR3 coding sequence is TGTGCCAGCAGGGCAGTAGCGGGAGACTACAATGAGCAGTTCTTC. It yields the protein CASRAVAGDYNEQFF.

The chain has TRBV19 and TRBJ2-1, with 9 nucleotides matching TRBD2. Looked up from germline, CDR1 is LNHDA and CDR2 is SQIVND (reference sequence). Trimming cost V 8 bases and J 8 bases; bases outside gene matches: 7. The CDR3 covers 13 residues. CDR3 sequence reads: CASRRAGGDEQFF. CDR3 DNA sequence: TGTGCCAGTCGAAGAGCGGGAGGCGATGAGCAGTTCTTC. Variable domain in full (rest from reference TRBV19 and TRBJ2-1): DGGITQSPKYLFRKEGQNVTLSCEQNLNHDAMYWYRQDPGQGLRLIYYSQIVNDFQKGDIAEGYSVSREKKESFPLTVTSAQKNPTAFYLCASRRAGGDEQFFGPGTRLTVL.

This clonotype was observed many times. The gene calls are TRBV5-1 and TRBJ1-3, with unresolved D. Trimming removed 3 bases from V and 5 bases from J, with 21 bases in between. In germline, CDR1 is SGHRS, CDR2 YFSETQ. The CDR3 runs 17 residues. The CDR3 protein is CASSSSRTEWNRNTIYF. The DNA for the CDR3 is TGCGCCAGCAGCTCGAGCCGAACAGAATGGAACCGAAACACCATATATTTT. Combining the CDR3 with reference TRBV5-1 and TRBJ1-3 gives the whole variable domain KAGVTQTPRYLIKTRGQQVTLSCSPISGHRSVSWYQQTPGQGLQFLFEYFSETQRNKGNFPGRFSGRQFSNSRSEMNVSTLELGDSALYLCASSSSRTEWNRNTIYFGEGSWLTVV.

At least ten counts were recorded for this clonotype. This chain uses TRBV5-1 with TRBJ2-1; D call uncertain. The CDR3 is 15 amino acids. CDR1 is SGHRS, CDR2 YFSETQ, per germline. The V and J ends lost 4 bases and 4 bases respectively, with 15 bases between them. The CDR3 region has the DNA TGCGCCAGCAGCATCGACTCCACCGCATACAATGAGCAGTTCTTC. This translates into CASSIDSTAYNEQFF.